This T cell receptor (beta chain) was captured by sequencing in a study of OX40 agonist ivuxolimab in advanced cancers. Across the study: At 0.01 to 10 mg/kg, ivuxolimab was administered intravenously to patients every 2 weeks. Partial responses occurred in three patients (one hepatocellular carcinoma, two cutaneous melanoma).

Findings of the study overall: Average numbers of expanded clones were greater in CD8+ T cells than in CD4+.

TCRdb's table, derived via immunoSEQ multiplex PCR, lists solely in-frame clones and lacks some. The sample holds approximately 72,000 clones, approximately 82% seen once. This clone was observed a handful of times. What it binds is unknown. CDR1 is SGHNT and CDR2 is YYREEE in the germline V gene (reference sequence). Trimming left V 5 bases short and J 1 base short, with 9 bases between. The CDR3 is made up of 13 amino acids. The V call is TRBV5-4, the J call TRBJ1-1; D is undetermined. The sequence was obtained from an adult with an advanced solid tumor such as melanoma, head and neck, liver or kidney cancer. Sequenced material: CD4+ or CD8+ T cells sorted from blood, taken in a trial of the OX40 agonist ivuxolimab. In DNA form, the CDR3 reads TGTGCCAGCAGTATACCAGGGAACACTGAAGCTTTCTTT. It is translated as CASSIPGNTEAFF.